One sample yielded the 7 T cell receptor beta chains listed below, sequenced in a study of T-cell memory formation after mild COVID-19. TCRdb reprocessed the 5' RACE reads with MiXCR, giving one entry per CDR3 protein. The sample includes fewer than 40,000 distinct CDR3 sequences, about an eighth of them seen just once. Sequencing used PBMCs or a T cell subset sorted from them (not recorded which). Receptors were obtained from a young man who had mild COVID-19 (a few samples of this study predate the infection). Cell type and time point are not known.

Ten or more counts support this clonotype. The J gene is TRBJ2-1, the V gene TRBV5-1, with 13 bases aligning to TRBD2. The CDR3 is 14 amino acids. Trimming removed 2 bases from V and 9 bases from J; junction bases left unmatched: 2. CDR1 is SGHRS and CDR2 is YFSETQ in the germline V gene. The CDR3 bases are TGCGCCAGCAGCTTACTAGCGGGGGGGTTTGAGCAGTTCTTC. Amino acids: CASSLLAGGFEQFF. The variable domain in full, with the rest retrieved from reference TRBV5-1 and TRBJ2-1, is KAGVTQTPRYLIKTRGQQVTLSCSPISGHRSVSWYQQTPGQGLQFLFEYFSETQRNKGNFPGRFSGRQFSNSRSEMNVSTLELGDSALYLCASSLLAGGFEQFFGPGTRLTVL.

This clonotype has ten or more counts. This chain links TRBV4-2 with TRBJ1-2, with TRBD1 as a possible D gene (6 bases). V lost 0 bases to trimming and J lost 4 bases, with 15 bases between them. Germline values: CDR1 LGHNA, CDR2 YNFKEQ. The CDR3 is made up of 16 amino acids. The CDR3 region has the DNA TGTGCCAGCAGCCAAGATATCAGGGGTCTCAGCTATGGCTACACCTTC. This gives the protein CASSQDIRGLSYGYTF.

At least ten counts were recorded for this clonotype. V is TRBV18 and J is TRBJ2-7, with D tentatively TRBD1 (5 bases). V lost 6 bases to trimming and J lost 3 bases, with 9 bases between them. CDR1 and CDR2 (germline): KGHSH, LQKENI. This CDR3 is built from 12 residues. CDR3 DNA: TGTGCCAGCTCGCCTGACAGCTACGAGCAGTACGTC. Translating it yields CASSPDSYEQYV.

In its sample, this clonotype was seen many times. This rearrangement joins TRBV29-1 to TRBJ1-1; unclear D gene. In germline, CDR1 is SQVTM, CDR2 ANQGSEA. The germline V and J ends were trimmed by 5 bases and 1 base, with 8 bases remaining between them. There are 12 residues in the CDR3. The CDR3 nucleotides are TGCAGCGTTCATTGGGGGAACACTGAAGCTTTCTTT. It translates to CSVHWGNTEAFF. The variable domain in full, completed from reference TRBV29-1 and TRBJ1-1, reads SAVISQKPSRDICQRGTSLTIQCQVDSQVTMMFWYRQQPGQSLTLIATANQGSEATYESGFVIDKFPISRPNLTFSTLTVSNMSPEDSSIYLCSVHWGNTEAFFGQGTRLTVV.

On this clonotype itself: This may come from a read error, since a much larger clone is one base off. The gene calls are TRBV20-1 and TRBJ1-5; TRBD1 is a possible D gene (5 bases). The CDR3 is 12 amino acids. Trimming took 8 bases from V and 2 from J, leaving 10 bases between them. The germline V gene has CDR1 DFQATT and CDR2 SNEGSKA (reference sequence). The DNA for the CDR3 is TGCAGTTGGGAAGGGGGCAATCAGCCCCAGCATTTT. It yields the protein CSWEGGNQPQHF.

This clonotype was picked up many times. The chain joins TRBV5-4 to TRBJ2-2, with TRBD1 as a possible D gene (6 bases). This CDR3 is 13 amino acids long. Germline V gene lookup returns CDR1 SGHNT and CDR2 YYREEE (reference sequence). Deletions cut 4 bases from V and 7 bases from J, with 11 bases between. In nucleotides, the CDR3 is TGTGCCAGCAGCACGAACAGGGTCGGGGAGCTGTTTTTT. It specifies CASSTNRVGELFF.

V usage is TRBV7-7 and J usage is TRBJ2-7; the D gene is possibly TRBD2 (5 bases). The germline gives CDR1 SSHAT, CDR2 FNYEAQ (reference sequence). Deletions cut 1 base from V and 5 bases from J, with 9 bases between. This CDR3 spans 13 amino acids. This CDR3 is CASSLVSGNEQYF. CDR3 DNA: TGTGCCAGCAGCTTAGTGTCGGGGAACGAGCAGTACTTC.